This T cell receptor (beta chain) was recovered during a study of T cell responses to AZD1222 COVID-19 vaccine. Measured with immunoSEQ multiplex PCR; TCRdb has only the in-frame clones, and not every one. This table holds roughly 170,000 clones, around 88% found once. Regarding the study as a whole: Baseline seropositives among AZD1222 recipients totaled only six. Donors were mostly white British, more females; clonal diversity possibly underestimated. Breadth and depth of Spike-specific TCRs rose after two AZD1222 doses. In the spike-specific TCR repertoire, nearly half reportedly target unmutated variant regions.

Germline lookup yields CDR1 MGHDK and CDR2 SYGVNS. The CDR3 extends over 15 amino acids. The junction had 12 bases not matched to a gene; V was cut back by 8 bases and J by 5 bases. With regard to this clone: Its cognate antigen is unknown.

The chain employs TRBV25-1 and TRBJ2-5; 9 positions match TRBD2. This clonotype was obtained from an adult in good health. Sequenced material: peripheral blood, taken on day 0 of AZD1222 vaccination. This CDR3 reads CASAGRRGGLETQYF. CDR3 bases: TGTGCCAGCGCGGGGAGGCGGGGGGGCCTTGAGACCCAGTACTTC. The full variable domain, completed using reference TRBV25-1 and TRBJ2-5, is EADIYQTPRYLVIGTGKKITLECSQTMGHDKMYWYQQDPGMELHLIHYSYGVNSTEKGDLSSESTVSRIRTEHFPLTLESARPSHTSQYLCASAGRRGGLETQYFGPGTRLLVL.